What follows are 22 T cell receptor beta chains derived from one specimen sequenced in a study of blood T cell repertoires in COVID-19. This table comes from immunoSEQ multiplex PCR, and its TCRdb copy is limited to in-frame clones, with some not included. The data hold roughly 280,000 clones, with around 80% observed a single time. Material: peripheral blood. Receptor source: a man aged 60 to 75 with acute or convalescent COVID-19.

This clone was seen a handful of times. V usage is TRBV2 and J usage is TRBJ2-7, with D possibly being TRBD1 (5 bases). Trimming took off 3 bases at V and 3 bases at J, with 12 bases between the two ends. Per germline, CDR1 SNHLY and CDR2 FYNNEI. This CDR3 is built from 14 residues. The CDR3 DNA reads as TGTGCCAGCAGTGAGGGGCTAGGGTTCTACGAGCAGTACTTC. As protein: CASSEGLGFYEQYF.

This clone came up a few times. The chain recombines TRBV5-1 with TRBJ2-1; D possibly corresponds to TRBD1 (5 bases). V was trimmed by 5 bases and J by 0 bases, leaving 9 bases between them. Germline CDR1 reads SGHRS; CDR2 reads YFSETQ. The CDR3 is made up of 14 amino acids. The CDR3 region is CASRVQGSYNEQFF. The CDR3 nucleotides are TGCGCCAGCAGGGTTCAGGGCTCCTACAATGAGCAGTTCTTC.

V usage is TRBV7-9 and J usage is TRBJ2-7; 7 bases are a match to TRBD1. The V and J ends lost 2 bases and 5 bases, in that order; junction bases with no gene match: 15. Per the germline V gene, CDR1 is SEHNR and CDR2 is FQNEAQ (reference sequence). CDR3 size: 17 residues. The CDR3 loop is CASSLTGTAGISNEQYF. The CDR3 DNA sequence: TGTGCCAGCAGCTTAACAGGGACAGCCGGGATCAGTAACGAGCAGTACTTC.

A few counts support this clone. V usage is TRBV29-1 and J usage is TRBJ1-1, with 7 bases identical to TRBD1. This CDR3 is built from 13 residues. Trimming at V came to 3 bases and at J to 5 bases, leaving 6 bases not matched to a gene. In germline, CDR1 is SQVTM, CDR2 ANQGSEA. The chain's CDR3 is CSVERNRGTEAFF. DNA for the CDR3: TGCAGCGTTGAGAGAAACAGGGGAACTGAAGCTTTCTTT.

This chain links TRBV7-9 with TRBJ1-2; 11 bases map to TRBD1. Germline trimming cut 3 bases from V and 8 bases from J; bases unmatched to any gene: 5. CDR1 is SEHNR and CDR2 is FQNEAQ in the germline V gene (reference sequence). CDR3 size: 14 residues. The CDR3 DNA reads TGTGCCAGCAGCTTCGGACAGGGGGCGCGCGGCTACACCTTC. Translation gives CASSFGQGARGYTF.

This clone was counted a single time. The V and J genes are TRBV9 and TRBJ2-2; TRBD2 matches at 10 bases. V was clipped by 3 bases and J by 5 bases; unmatched bases: 13. Germline lookup yields CDR1 SGDLS and CDR2 YYNGEE. The CDR3 covers 18 residues. The CDR3 bases are TGTGCCAGCAGCGCCCGCCTCCTCGGGACTAGCGAGACCGGGGAGCTGTTTTTT. Its protein product is CASSARLLGTSETGELFF.

V gene TRBV19 combines with J gene TRBJ2-7, with D uncertain. CDR1 is LNHDA, CDR2 SQIVND, per germline (reference sequence). The V and J ends lost 8 bases and 2 bases respectively, with 7 bases between them. CDR3 size: 11 residues. CDR3 bases: TGTGCCAGTGGTACGGCCTACGAGCAGTACTTC. Protein sequence: CASGTAYEQYF.

This sequence joins TRBV6-1 and TRBJ2-6; 10 nucleotides match TRBD2. The CDR3 is 18 amino acids. Germline values: CDR1 MNHNS, CDR2 SASEGT. The V segment lost 2 bases and the J segment 3 bases; nucleotides outside the gene matches: 7. DNA of the CDR3: TGTGCCAGCAGTGAAAAGAGCGGGAGGGCCTATGGGGCCAACGTCCTGACTTTC. Encoded protein: CASSEKSGRAYGANVLTF.

This chain links TRBV2 with TRBJ2-6; D perhaps matches TRBD1 (6 bases). The V end was cut by 5 bases, the J end by 1 base, with 15 bases between. CDR3 length: 17 amino acids. Germline-derived CDR1 and CDR2 are SNHLY and FYNNEI. The CDR3 sequence is CASSPPTGTSGANVLTF. The DNA of the CDR3 is TGTGCCAGCAGTCCTCCCACCGGGACATCTGGGGCCAACGTCCTGACTTTC.

The chain uses TRBV4-1 and TRBJ1-5; D possibly corresponds to TRBD1 (6 bases). Trimming removed 4 bases at V and 4 bases at J, with 17 bases between. CDR3 length equals 16 residues. Looked up from germline, CDR1 is MGHRA and CDR2 is YSYEKL. The CDR3 region has the DNA TGCGCCAGCAGCCTTAACCAGGGACACCTAAATCAGCCCCAGCATTTT. It codes for CASSLNQGHLNQPQHF.

This clone has a single count. The V call is TRBV7-2, the J call TRBJ2-1; D is uncertain. V was trimmed by 5 bases and J by 8 bases, leaving 13 bases between them. CDR1 and CDR2 (germline): SGHTA, FQGNSA. This CDR3 is 13 amino acids long. The CDR3 sequence is CASSPTHNDEQFF. CDR3 bases: TGTGCCAGCAGCCCAACACATAATGATGAGCAGTTCTTC.

The chain carries TRBV27 and TRBJ1-3; TRBD1 matches 12 bases. V was pared by 6 bases and J by 3 bases, with 3 bases of the junction left unmatched. This CDR3 region has 15 residues. Germline loops: CDR1 MNHEY, CDR2 SMNVEV (reference sequence). DNA for the CDR3: TGTGCCAGCAGGGGACAGGGGGCGGGTGGAAACACCATATATTTT. Translation: CASRGQGAGGNTIYF.

The chain joins TRBV29-1 to TRBJ2-2; D is unresolved. V was cut by 1 base and J by 4 bases, with 16 bases left in between. Germline-derived CDR1 and CDR2 are SQVTM and ANQGSEA. There are 16 residues in the CDR3. Here the CDR3 DNA reads TGCAGCGTTGAAGGGCTCCTCTTCTCACCCACCGGGGAGCTGTTTTTT. Its protein product is CSVEGLLFSPTGELFF.

This clone appeared once. The V call is TRBV6-5, the J call TRBJ2-7; 8 bases match TRBD1. Trimming at V came to 6 bases and at J to 0 bases, leaving 4 bases not matched to a gene. The CDR3 has 14 residues. Germline CDR1 reads MNHEY; CDR2 reads SVGAGI. CDR3 sequence reads: CASSRQGRSYEQYF. The DNA for the CDR3 is TGTGCCAGCAGCCGACAGGGGCGCTCCTACGAGCAGTACTTC.

This chain connects TRBV13 to TRBJ2-1; weak D call: TRBD2 (6 bases). The CDR3 contains 13 residues. The V gene lost 4 bases and the J gene lost 8 bases, with 12 bases spanning the gap. Germline-derived CDR1 and CDR2 are PRHDT and FYEKMQ (reference sequence). The CDR3 region has the DNA TGTGCCAGCAGCTCCCGGGAGAGCGATGAGCAGTTCTTC. As protein: CASSSRESDEQFF.

This chain connects TRBV3-1 (or the pseudogene TRBV3-2) to TRBJ2-7, with TRBD1 matching over 7 bases. Germline trimming cut 4 bases from V and 6 bases from J; bases unmatched to any gene: 12. Germline CDR1 is LGHDT and CDR2 is YNNKEL (reference sequence). The CDR3 is 15 residues long. CDR3 sequence: CASSLTWTGGTEQYF. The DNA for the CDR3 is TGTGCCAGCAGCCTAACTTGGACAGGAGGCACCGAGCAGTACTTC.

This clone occurred a few times. The rearrangement uses TRBV21-1 and TRBJ1-2. TRBV21-1 is classified as a pseudogene. This CDR3 has 16 residues. For the CDR3, the DNA is TGTGCCAGCAGCTCTAGGAGGGGCACAGCTAACTATGGCTACACCTTC. It translates to CASSSRRGTANYGYTF.

The chain links TRBV21-1 to TRBJ2-2; the table calls TRBD1, which could not be checked here. TRBV21-1 is designated a pseudogene. The CDR3 is made up of 17 amino acids. Written as DNA, the CDR3 is TGTGCCAGCAGCAGCCCCAGGGGGCGGTCGAACACCGGGGAGCTGTTTTTT. Protein sequence: CASSSPRGRSNTGELFF.

About this clone: A junction end diverges from the germline sequence, so it may reflect a read error. This sequence joins TRBV7-7 and TRBJ2-3; D may be TRBD2 (7 bases). This CDR3 contains 15 residues. Germline V gene sequence: CDR1 SSHAT, CDR2 FNYEAQ (reference sequence). This CDR3 reads CASSLGGGPTDTQYF. The CDR3 coding sequence is TGTGCTAGCAGCTTAGGGGGAGGGCCCACAGATACGCAGTATTTT.

The J gene is TRBJ1-2, the V gene TRBV6-5, with D maybe TRBD1 (6 bases). Germline CDR1 and CDR2: MNHEY and SVGAGI. The V end lost 6 bases, the J end lost 2 bases, and 13 bases lay between the germline ends. The CDR3 totals 14 residues. CDR3 sequence reads: CASRQQGRNYGYTF. The CDR3 nucleotides are TGTGCCAGCAGACAACAGGGTCGGAACTATGGCTACACCTTC.

The gene calls are TRBV5-1 and TRBJ2-7; 11 bases agree with TRBD1. The CDR3 totals 15 residues. The J segment lost 2 bases and the V segment lost 4 bases, leaving 5 bases of the junction unmatched. Germline V lookup: CDR1 SGHRS, CDR2 YFSETQ. CDR3 in amino acids: CASSRGQGVTYEQYF. The CDR3, as DNA: TGCGCCAGCAGCAGGGGACAGGGGGTCACCTACGAGCAGTACTTC.

CDR3 DNA sequence: TGTGCCTGGAGAAGGGGTGAAGGGGCCAACGTCCTGACTTTC. It encodes CAWRRGEGANVLTF. The chain recombines TRBV30 with TRBJ2-6; tentative D call: TRBD1 (5 bases). Germline V gene sequence: CDR1 GTSNPN, CDR2 SVGIG (reference sequence). The CDR3 sequence is 14 residues long. Trimming took 3 bases from V and 4 from J, leaving 10 bases between them.